The 30 T cell receptor beta chains given below trace back to one sample, sequenced in a study of T cells in Graves' hyperthyroidism and ophthalmopathy. Template material for amplifying TCR beta CDR3 regions consisted of RNA transcripts. HTBI primers drove first-round RT-PCR of the TCR CDR3. Each CDR3 protein is one row after TCRdb ran MiXCR on the multiplex PCR reads. The table lists about 300,000 distinct CDR3 sequences, 25% to 30% of them singletons. Sequenced material: blood. These receptors came from a man aged 40-55 years with Graves' hyperthyroidism that later progressed to Graves' ophthalmopathy.

This clonotype was seen ten or more times. The J gene is TRBJ2-5, the V gene TRBV19; D unresolved. CDR3 length equals 12 residues. V lost 3 bases to trimming and J lost 1 base, with 3 bases between them. Germline CDR1 and CDR2: LNHDA and SQIVND (reference sequence). The CDR3 nucleotides read TGTGCCAGTAGTATGGTCCAAGAGACCCAGTACTTC. It codes for CASSMVQETQYF.

This chain uses TRBV29-1 with TRBJ2-5; D is tentatively TRBD1 or TRBD2 (5 bases each). The germline gives CDR1 SQVTM, CDR2 ANQGSEA. This CDR3 spans 12 amino acids. V lost 6 bases and J 5 bases, leaving 13 bases between the germline ends. The CDR3 region has the DNA TGCAGCGTGACCGAGGGACGTGAGACCCAGTACTTC. Encoded protein: CSVTEGRETQYF.

This clonotype appeared many times. The V and J genes are TRBV30 and TRBJ2-5; the D is unclear. V was trimmed by 2 bases and J by 5 bases, leaving 21 bases between them. This CDR3 is built from 16 residues. Germline CDR1 and CDR2: GTSNPN and SVGIG (reference sequence). CDR3 region: CAWSLDLLAEWETQYF. The CDR3, as DNA: TGTGCCTGGAGTTTAGATTTGCTTGCGGAATGGGAGACCCAGTACTTC.

Notes on this clonotype: Compared with germline, one end of the junction differs, possibly owing to a read error. The rearrangement joins TRBV6-1 to TRBJ2-7; 7 nucleotides line up with TRBD2. This CDR3 is built from 14 residues. The germline CDR1 and CDR2 sequences are MNHNS and SASEGT. CDR3 DNA: TGTTCCAGCCTGAAAGGACTAGAAACTTACGAGCAGTACTTC. Encoded protein: CSSLKGLETYEQYF.

This sequence joins TRBV7-2 and TRBJ2-7, with no clear D. The CDR3 is made up of 15 amino acids. V was pared by 4 bases and J by 2 bases, with 15 bases between. CDR1 SGHTA and CDR2 FQGNSA come from the germline V gene. The CDR3 spells CASSSRRGTTYEQYF. CDR3 nucleotides: TGTGCCAGCAGCTCGAGAAGAGGAACTACCTACGAGCAGTACTTC.

This clonotype was counted at least ten times. In DNA form, the CDR3 reads TGTGCCTGGAGTAGCCGCGGACGCGGAGGGGTAGGCAATCAGCCCCAGCATTTT. Protein product: CAWSSRGRGGVGNQPQHF. This chain joins TRBV30 and TRBJ1-5; tentative D call: TRBD1 (5 bases). CDR3 length equals 18 residues. The germline V gene has CDR1 GTSNPN and CDR2 SVGIG (reference sequence). V was trimmed by 2 bases and J by 2 bases, leaving 22 bases between them. Combining the CDR3 with reference TRBV30 and TRBJ1-5 gives the whole variable domain SQTIHQWPATLVQPVGSPLSLECTVEGTSNPNLYWYRQAAGRGLQLLFYSVGIGQISSEVPQNLSASRPQDRQFILSSKKLLLSDSGFYLCAWSSRGRGGVGNQPQHFGDGTRLSIL.

This clonotype was seen only a few times. This chain connects TRBV28 to TRBJ2-7, with 11 bases fitting TRBD2. V shed 2 bases and J 6 bases; nucleotides not matched to a gene: 3. Germline-derived CDR1 and CDR2 are MDHEN and SYDVKM. The CDR3 sequence is 14 residues long. The CDR3: CASSLRLAGGEQYF. CDR3 nucleotides: TGTGCCAGCAGTTTAAGGCTAGCGGGAGGCGAGCAGTACTTC.

The sample holds many counts of this clonotype. J is TRBJ1-5 and V is TRBV28, with a possible D match to TRBD1 (6 bases). The CDR3 covers 16 residues. CDR1 and CDR2 from the germline V gene are MDHEN and SYDVKM. Trimming took 4 bases from V and 0 from J, leaving 13 bases between them. The CDR3 nucleotides are TGTGCCAGCAGTTCCCTCCGGGACAATAGCAATCAGCCCCAGCATTTT. As protein: CASSSLRDNSNQPQHF.

This clonotype appeared many times. This rearrangement joins TRBV29-1 to TRBJ2-5; D gene ambiguous. V was shortened by 4 bases and J by 2 bases, with 17 bases between the two germline ends. The germline V gene encodes CDR1 SQVTM and CDR2 ANQGSEA. The CDR3 length is 15 residues. CDR3 residues: CSVAHSLGRQETQYF. CDR3 nucleotides: TGCAGCGTTGCCCACAGCCTAGGGCGACAAGAGACCCAGTACTTC.

The chain has TRBV2 and TRBJ2-7; 9 nucleotides align to TRBD1. Per germline, CDR1 SNHLY and CDR2 FYNNEI. The V segment lost 5 bases and the J segment 2 bases; nucleotides outside the gene matches: 10. The length of the CDR3 is 16 residues. The CDR3: CASSSLGTGNPYEQYF. The CDR3 DNA reads TGTGCCAGCAGTTCCTTAGGGACAGGGAACCCCTACGAGCAGTACTTC.

This clonotype was recorded at least ten times. The chain employs TRBV10-3 and TRBJ2-5, with 8 bases aligning to TRBD1. V lost 4 bases to trimming and J lost 2 bases; unmatched junction nucleotides: 6. This CDR3 is built from 15 residues. Germline V gene data show CDR1 as ENHRY and CDR2 as SYGVKD. Here the CDR3 DNA reads TGTGCCATCAGTGCCGCGACAGGGGAACAAGAGACCCAGTACTTC. It specifies CAISAATGEQETQYF.

This clonotype was found many times. The chain joins TRBV14 to TRBJ2-2, with 14 bases fitting TRBD2. The CDR3 contains 16 residues. Trimming at V came to 4 bases and at J to 5 bases, leaving 3 bases not matched to a gene. Germline values: CDR1 SGHDN, CDR2 FVKESK. CDR3 protein: CASSPRTSGRTGELFF. CDR3 sequence (DNA): TGTGCCAGCAGCCCCAGGACTAGCGGGAGGACCGGGGAGCTGTTTTTT.

This clonotype was counted between two and nine times. The chain recombines TRBV6-2 or TRBV6-3 with TRBJ1-5, with D hard to call. V gave up 6 bases and J gave up 0 bases, with 9 bases separating them. Germline CDR1 is MNHEY and CDR2 is SVGEGT. The CDR3 runs to 14 residues. CDR3: CASRSVVSNQPQHF. In DNA, the CDR3 is TGTGCCAGCAGATCGGTGGTTAGCAATCAGCCCCAGCATTTT.

This clonotype was seen at least ten times. The chain recombines TRBV11-2 with TRBJ2-5, with D perhaps matching TRBD2 (6 bases). This CDR3 spans 15 amino acids. CDR1 and CDR2 (germline): SGHAT, FQNNGV. V lost 0 bases and J 2 bases, leaving 10 bases between the germline ends. CDR3 sequence: CASSLDPGGQETQYF. The CDR3 DNA follows: TGTGCCAGCAGCTTAGATCCTGGGGGGCAAGAGACCCAGTACTTC.

This clonotype was picked up many times. The rearrangement links TRBV6-2 or TRBV6-3 to TRBJ2-2; 12 bases are a match to TRBD2. The germline CDR1 and CDR2 sequences are MNHEY and SVGEGT. This CDR3 spans 19 amino acids. The V and J ends lost 3 bases and 0 bases, in that order; junction bases with no gene match: 8. The CDR3 sequence: CASSYRTSGTFANTGELFF. The CDR3, as DNA: TGTGCCAGCAGTTATAGGACTAGCGGGACGTTCGCGAACACCGGGGAGCTGTTTTTT.

This clonotype was seen ten or more times. J is TRBJ2-2 and V is TRBV11-2, with 11 bases that match TRBD2. The ends lost 5 bases at V and 6 bases at J; junction bases unmatched: 8. Germline V gene lookup returns CDR1 SGHAT and CDR2 FQNNGV. The CDR3 spans 16 residues. The CDR3 loop reads CASSQGLAEGSGELFF. The CDR3 DNA reads as TGTGCCAGCAGCCAGGGACTAGCGGAGGGCTCCGGGGAGCTGTTTTTT.

This clonotype was detected many times. The rearrangement joins TRBV6-1 to TRBJ2-2; TRBD1 matches 10 bases. Germline lookup yields CDR1 MNHNS and CDR2 SASEGT. V shed 5 bases and J 6 bases; nucleotides not matched to a gene: 9. This CDR3 region has 16 residues. DNA for the CDR3: TGTGCCAGCAGTCGAGGGACAGGGGTGGCTTCCGGGGAGCTGTTTTTT. Its protein product is CASSRGTGVASGELFF.

This clonotype appeared many times. This sequence joins TRBV20-1 and TRBJ2-2; unclear D gene. The CDR3 runs to 14 residues. The germline CDR1 and CDR2 sequences are DFQATT and SNEGSKA (reference sequence). V was pared by 0 bases and J by 1 base, with 6 bases between. CDR3 coding DNA: TGCAGTGCTAGAGAGAATGGGAACACCGGGGAGCTGTTTTTT. Translation: CSARENGNTGELFF.

This clonotype was seen many times. V is TRBV5-1 and J is TRBJ1-1; perhaps TRBD1 as D (5 bases). The V gene's germline CDR1 is SGHRS and CDR2 YFSETQ. This CDR3 has 14 amino acids. V was cut by 4 bases and J by 10 bases, with 20 bases left in between. CDR3 residues: CASSKGADSLGAFF. The CDR3 DNA follows: TGCGCCAGCAGCAAAGGAGCTGACAGCTTAGGAGCTTTCTTT.

The chain recombines TRBV5-1 with TRBJ2-5, with a tentative D call TRBD2 (6 bases). Germline V gene data show CDR1 as SGHRS and CDR2 as YFSETQ. V shed 1 base and J shed 0 bases, with 10 bases lying between them. The CDR3 contains 15 residues. CDR3 sequence: CASSLNSGNQETQYF. The CDR3, as DNA: TGCGCCAGCAGCTTGAATAGCGGTAACCAAGAGACCCAGTACTTC.

This clonotype was seen repeatedly, ten times or more. The rearrangement joins TRBV12-3 or TRBV12-4 to TRBJ2-7, with 8 bases fitting TRBD1. V trimming: 3 bases; J trimming: 7 bases; junction bases outside the gene matches: 5. The CDR3 consists of 13 residues. Here the CDR3 reads CASSFQGAQEQYF. In nucleotides, the CDR3 is TGTGCCAGCAGTTTCCAGGGGGCGCAGGAGCAGTACTTC.

There are many counts of this clonotype. V gene TRBV2 combines with J gene TRBJ1-5, with a weak D call TRBD1 (6 bases). Germline CDR1 reads SNHLY; CDR2 reads FYNNEI. Trimming removed 6 bases at V and 7 bases at J, with 13 bases between. The CDR3 totals 13 residues. DNA of the CDR3: TGTGCCAGCAGGGGTCAGCAGGGGCAGCCCCAGCATTTT. It translates to CASRGQQGQPQHF.

This clonotype was seen repeatedly, ten times or more. The chain has TRBV20-1 and TRBJ1-5, with D possibly being TRBD1 (5 bases). The germline CDR1 and CDR2 sequences are DFQATT and SNEGSKA (reference sequence). With 5 bases removed from V and 2 bases from J, the gap between germline ends came to 10 bases. This CDR3 spans 13 amino acids. The CDR3 reads CSAGGKGNQPQHF. The CDR3 region has the DNA TGCAGTGCTGGGGGGAAAGGCAATCAGCCCCAGCATTTT.

This clonotype was seen at least ten times. The chain's CDR3 is CASSRQGAWSGYTF. DNA for the CDR3: TGTGCCAGCAGTCGACAGGGGGCTTGGAGTGGCTACACCTTC. The rearrangement links TRBV12-3 or TRBV12-4 to TRBJ1-2, with TRBD1 matching 10 bases. Unmatched junction bases numbered 7, after V lost 5 bases and J lost 7 bases. The CDR3 has 14 amino acids.

This clonotype was observed many times. The rearrangement joins TRBV5-1 to TRBJ2-2; D may be TRBD2 (5 bases). V was pared by 1 base and J by 2 bases, with 9 bases between. CDR1 SGHRS and CDR2 YFSETQ come from the germline V gene. CDR3 length: 15 residues. CDR3 region: CASSLWGDNTGELFF. The CDR3 DNA follows: TGCGCCAGCAGCTTGTGGGGAGATAACACCGGGGAGCTGTTTTTT.

This clonotype was seen only a few times. This chain links TRBV19 with TRBJ1-1; D perhaps matches TRBD1 (5 bases). Trimming stripped 1 base from V and 1 base from J, with 7 bases between. Germline values: CDR1 LNHDA, CDR2 SQIVND (reference sequence). The CDR3 has 14 residues. The CDR3, as DNA: TGTGCCAGTAGTATAGGACAGAGGAACACTGAAGCTTTCTTT. This gives the protein CASSIGQRNTEAFF.

This clonotype occurred many times. The chain couples TRBV27 to TRBJ1-1; D is ambiguous. CDR1 is MNHEY and CDR2 is SMNVEV in the germline V gene (reference sequence). There are 13 residues in the CDR3. Trimming removed 5 bases at V and 3 bases at J, with 10 bases between. CDR3 sequence reads: CASSADRDTEAFF. CDR3 DNA: TGTGCCAGCAGTGCTGACCGAGACACTGAAGCTTTCTTT.

There are many counts of this clonotype. The chain combines TRBV6-1 with TRBJ1-2, with D perhaps matching TRBD1 (5 bases). The V end was cut by 1 base, the J end by 8 bases, with 17 bases between. Germline V gene data show CDR1 as MNHNS and CDR2 as SASEGT. This CDR3 comprises 15 residues. CDR3 amino acids: CASSEGGTTSKGYTF. DNA of the CDR3: TGTGCCAGCAGTGAAGGGGGGACCACCTCCAAGGGCTACACCTTC.

This clonotype was observed at least ten times. The chain combines TRBV12-3 or TRBV12-4 with TRBJ1-1; 10 bases map to TRBD1. The junction had 10 bases not matched to a gene; V was cut back by 7 bases and J by 8 bases. The CDR3 runs to 14 residues. CDR3 residues: CASNLPDRGIEAFF. The CDR3 nucleotides read TGTGCCAGCAACCTACCGGACAGGGGGATAGAAGCTTTCTTT.

This clonotype was seen many times. This chain connects TRBV5-1 to TRBJ2-7; D unresolved. The CDR3 spans 14 residues. The V end was cut by 0 bases, the J end by 4 bases, with 11 bases between. Germline values: CDR1 SGHRS, CDR2 YFSETQ. This chain's CDR3 is CASSLARIPYEQYF. CDR3 bases: TGCGCCAGCAGCTTGGCAAGAATTCCTTACGAGCAGTACTTC.